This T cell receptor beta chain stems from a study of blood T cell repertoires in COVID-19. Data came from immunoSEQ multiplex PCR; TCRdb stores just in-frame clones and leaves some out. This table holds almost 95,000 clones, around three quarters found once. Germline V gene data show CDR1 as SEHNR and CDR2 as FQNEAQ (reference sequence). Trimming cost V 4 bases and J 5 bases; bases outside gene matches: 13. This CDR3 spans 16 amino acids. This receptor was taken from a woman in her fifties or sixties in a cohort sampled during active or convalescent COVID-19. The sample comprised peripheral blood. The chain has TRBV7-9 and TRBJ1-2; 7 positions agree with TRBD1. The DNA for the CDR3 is TGTGCCAGCAGCTCCACCGGGACAGCCCAGGGGTATGGCTACACCTTC. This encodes CASSSTGTAQGYGYTF. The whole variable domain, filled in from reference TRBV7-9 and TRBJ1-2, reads DTGVSQNPRHKITKRGQNVTFRCDPISEHNRLYWYRQTLGQGPEFLTYFQNEAQLEKSRLLSDRFSAERPKGSFSTLEIQRTEQGDSAMYLCASSSTGTAQGYGYTFGSGTRLTVV.